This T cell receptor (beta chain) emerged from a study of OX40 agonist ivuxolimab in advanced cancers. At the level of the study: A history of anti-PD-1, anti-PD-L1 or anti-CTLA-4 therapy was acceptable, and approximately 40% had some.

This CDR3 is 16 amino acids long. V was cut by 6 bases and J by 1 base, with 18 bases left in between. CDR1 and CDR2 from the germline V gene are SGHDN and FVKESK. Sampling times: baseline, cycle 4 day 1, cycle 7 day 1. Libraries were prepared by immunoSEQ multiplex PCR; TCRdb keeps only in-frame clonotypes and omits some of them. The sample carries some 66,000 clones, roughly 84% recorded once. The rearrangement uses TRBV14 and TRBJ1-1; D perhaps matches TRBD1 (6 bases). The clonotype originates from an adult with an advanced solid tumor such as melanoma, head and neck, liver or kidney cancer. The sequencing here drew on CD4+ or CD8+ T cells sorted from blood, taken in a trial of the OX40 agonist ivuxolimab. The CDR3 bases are TGTGCCAGCAGGCCTACTCCACAGGGCCGGAACACTGAAGCTTTCTTT. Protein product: CASRPTPQGRNTEAFF.